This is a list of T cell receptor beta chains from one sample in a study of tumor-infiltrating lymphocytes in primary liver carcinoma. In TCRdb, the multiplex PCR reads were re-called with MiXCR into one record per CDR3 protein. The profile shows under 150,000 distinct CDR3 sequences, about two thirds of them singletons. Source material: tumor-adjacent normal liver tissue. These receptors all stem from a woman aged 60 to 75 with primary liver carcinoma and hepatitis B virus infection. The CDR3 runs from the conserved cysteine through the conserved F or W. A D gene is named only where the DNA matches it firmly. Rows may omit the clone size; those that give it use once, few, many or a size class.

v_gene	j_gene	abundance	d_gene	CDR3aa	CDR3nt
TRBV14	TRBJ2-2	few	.	CDSSQKLTANTGELFF	TGTGACAGCAGTCAAAAACTCACAGCGAACACCGGGGAGCTGTTTTTT
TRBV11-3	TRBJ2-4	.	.	CASSLGRGPWDWRDMMTKNIQYF	TGTGCCAGCAGCTTAGGCCGGGGCCCGTGGGACTGGCGGGATATGATGACCAAAAACATTCAGTACTTC
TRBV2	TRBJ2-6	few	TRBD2	CASRFSSGRGSGANVLTF	TGTGCCAGCAGGTTCTCTAGCGGGAGGGGGTCTGGGGCCAACGTCCTGACTTTC
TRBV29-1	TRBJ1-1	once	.	CSASFYTEALF	TGCAGCGCCTCTTTCTACACTGAAGCTCTCTTT
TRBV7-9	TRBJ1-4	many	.	CASSLDALGEKLFF	TGTGCCAGCAGCTTAGACGCGCTAGGGGAAAAACTGTTTTTT
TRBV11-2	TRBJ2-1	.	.	CASSLETGRRALIYNEQFF	TGTGCCAGCAGCTTAGAAACGGGCAGGAGGGCCTTGATCTACAATGAGCAGTTCTTC
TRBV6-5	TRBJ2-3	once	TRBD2	CASRLSGRIKDTQYF	TGTGCCAGCAGGTTGAGCGGGAGGATTAAAGATACACAGTATTTT
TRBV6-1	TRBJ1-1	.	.	CASGEAKARLDTEAFF	TGTGCCAGCGGTGAAGCGAAGGCGAGGCTGGACACCGAAGCTTTCTTT
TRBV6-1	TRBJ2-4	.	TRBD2	CASSEEASVRTSVKNIQYF	TGTGCCAGCAGTGAAGAGGCAAGCGTGAGGACTAGCGTCAAAAACATTCAGTACTTT
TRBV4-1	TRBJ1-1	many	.	CASSHTGLTANTEAFF	TGCGCCAGCAGCCACACTGGATTGACAGCGAACACTGAAGCTTTCTTT
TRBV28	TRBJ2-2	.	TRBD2	CASSFPSTSGSGAGELFF	TGTGCCAGCAGTTTCCCATCAACTAGCGGGAGTGGGGCCGGGGAGCTATTTTTT
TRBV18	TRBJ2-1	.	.	CASSPTQNLLDNEQFF	TGTGCCAGCTCACCAACGCAGAATCTACTGGACAATGAGCAGTTCTTC
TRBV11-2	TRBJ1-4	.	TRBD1	CASSMGDREKLFF	TGCGCCAGCAGCATGGGGGACAGGGAAAAACTGTTTTTT
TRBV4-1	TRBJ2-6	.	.	CASSGDTPPTGANVLIF	TGCGCCAGCAGCGGGGACACGCCTCCCACTGGGGCCAACGTCCTGATTTTC
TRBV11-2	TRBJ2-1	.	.	CASSFDEQSIVYNEEFF	TGTGCCAGCAGCTTCGATGAACAGAGTATAGTCTACAATGAGGAGTTCTTC
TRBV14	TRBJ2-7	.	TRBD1	CVSSHQSTGGDQYF	TGTGTCAGCAGCCATCAATCGACAGGGGGGGACCAGTACTTC
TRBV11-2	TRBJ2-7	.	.	CGRTPLGSLYEQYF	TGTGGCAGGACCCCCTTGGGTAGCTTATACGAGCAGTACTTC
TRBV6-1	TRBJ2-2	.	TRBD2	CASSEVMAGGSIGELFF	TGTGCCAGCAGTGAAGTGATGGCGGGAGGGTCCATTGGGGAGCTGTTTTTT
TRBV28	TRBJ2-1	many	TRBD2	CASSFSGRAWNEQFF	TGTGCCAGCAGTTTTAGCGGGAGGGCTTGGAATGAGCAGTTCTTC
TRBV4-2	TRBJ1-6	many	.	CASSQTAIRNSPLHF	TGTGCCAGCAGCCAAACAGCGATTAGAAATTCACCCCTCCACTTT
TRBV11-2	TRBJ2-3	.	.	CGSSPWADTQYF	TGTGGCAGCAGCCCATGGGCTGATACGCAGTATTTT
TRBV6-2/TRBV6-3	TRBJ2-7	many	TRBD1	CASRSGTAEQYF	TGTGCCAGCAGGTCCGGGACAGCCGAGCAGTACTTC
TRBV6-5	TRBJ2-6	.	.	CANSYDTGPSGGNVLSF	TGTGCCAACAGTTACGATACGGGTCCTTCTGGGGGCAACGTCCTGAGTTTC
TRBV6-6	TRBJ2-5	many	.	CASSYGNDRETQYF	TGTGCCAGCAGTTATGGGAACGACCGGGAGACCCAGTACTTC
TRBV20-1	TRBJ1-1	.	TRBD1	CSIDRADEWVPF	TGCAGTATAGACAGGGCGGATGAATGGGTCCCCTTT
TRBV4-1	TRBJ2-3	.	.	CASSQDPCRGQADTQYF	TGCGCCAGCAGCCAAGATCCCTGCAGGGGACAAGCGGATACGCAGTATTTT
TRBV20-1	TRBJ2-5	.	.	CSARDLYQETQYF	TGCAGTGCTAGAGACCTGTACCAAGAGACCCAGTACTTC
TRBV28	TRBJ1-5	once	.	CTSNRGSGGNQPQHF	TGTACCAGCAACAGAGGGAGCGGCGGAAATCAGCCCCAGCATTTT
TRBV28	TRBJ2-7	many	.	CASSAPGHSYEQYF	TGTGCCAGCAGTGCACCGGGACACAGCTACGAGCAGTACTTC
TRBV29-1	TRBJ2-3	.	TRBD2	CSVGGYAGADADTQYF	TGCAGCGTTGGGGGTTACGCGGGAGCAGATGCAGATACGCAGTATTTT
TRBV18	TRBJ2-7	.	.	CASSPGQSSTYEQYF	TGTGCCAGCTCACCCGGGCAGAGCTCAACCTACGAGCAGTACTTC
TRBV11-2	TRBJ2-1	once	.	CVSGSPDSKQFF	TGTGTCAGCGGCTCACCGGACAGTAAGCAGTTCTTC
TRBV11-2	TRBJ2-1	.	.	CSSSRGLTDNEQFF	TGTAGCAGCAGCCGTGGACTAACCGACAATGAGCAGTTCTTC
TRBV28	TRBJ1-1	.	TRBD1	CASSRPPWTGGETEALF	TGTGCCAGCAGTCGACCCCCCTGGACAGGGGGCGAAACTGAAGCTCTCTTT
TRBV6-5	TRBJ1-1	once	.	CASSRPTRQGTAFF	TGTGCTAGCAGTCGCCCTACCAGACAAGGCACAGCTTTCTTT
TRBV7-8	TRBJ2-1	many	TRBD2	CASSSRGGSGSSGEQFF	TGTGCCAGCAGCTCCCGGGGTGGTAGCGGGAGTAGCGGTGAGCAGTTCTTC
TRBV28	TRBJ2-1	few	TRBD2	CASSLWTSGRVHEQFF	TGTGCCAGCAGTTTGTGGACTAGCGGGAGGGTCCATGAGCAGTTCTTC
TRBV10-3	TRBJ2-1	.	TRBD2	CATGASGCYRNEQFF	TGTGCCACCGGGGCTAGCGGGTGTTACCGAAATGAGCAGTTCTTC
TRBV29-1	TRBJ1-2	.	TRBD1	CGVGGQVYDYGYTF	TGCGGCGTTGGCGGACAGGTCTATGACTATGGCTACACCTTC